This passage covers 25 T cell receptor beta chains from one sample sequenced in a study of cytomegalovirus exposure and HLA in healthy donors. 13 Jbeta primers and 60 Vbeta primers were used for the PCR. Only in-frame clones appear in the TCRdb table, and some are missing; sequencing was by immunoSEQ multiplex PCR. This sample has approximately 170,000 clones, with 68% found just once. The specimen was PBMCs. These receptors originate from a woman aged 40 to 50 in good health and CMV-seropositive.

The V call is TRBV2, the J call TRBJ2-1; 7 bases fit TRBD1. V lost 6 bases, J lost 6 bases, and 14 bases stayed unmatched. The CDR3 extends over 16 amino acids. Germline V gene data show CDR1 as SNHLY and CDR2 as FYNNEI. The DNA for the CDR3 is TGTGCCAGCAGCCCACAGGGGTCCTATGGAAGCAATGAGCAGTTCTTC. This encodes CASSPQGSYGSNEQFF.

The chain links TRBV7-9 to TRBJ2-5; perhaps TRBD1 as D (6 bases). The CDR3 has 16 amino acids. V was trimmed by 0 bases and J by 1 base, leaving 12 bases between them. The germline V gene has CDR1 SEHNR and CDR2 FQNEAQ (reference sequence). The CDR3 region is CASSLATGPLQETQYF. The DNA of the CDR3 is TGTGCCAGCAGCTTAGCAACAGGGCCGCTCCAAGAGACCCAGTACTTC.

The V and J genes are TRBV28 and TRBJ1-1, with TRBD1 as a possible D gene (5 bases). The CDR3 runs to 12 residues. Per germline, CDR1 MDHEN and CDR2 SYDVKM. The ends were cut back, 5 bases at V and 9 bases at J, with 13 bases in the middle. The CDR3 DNA follows: TGTGCCAGCAGTCACCGTGACAGTAAAGCTTTCTTT. Protein product: CASSHRDSKAFF.

The chain combines TRBV27 with TRBJ1-1; D uncertain. CDR3 length equals 15 residues. Germline loops: CDR1 MNHEY, CDR2 SMNVEV (reference sequence). Trimming removed 2 bases from V and 1 base from J, with 11 bases in between. The CDR3 DNA sequence: TGTGCCAGCAGTTTAGTCGCGGCAGCGAACACTGAAGCTTTCTTT. This codes for CASSLVAAANTEAFF.

The V and J genes are TRBV25-1 and TRBJ2-1; D perhaps matches TRBD2 (6 bases). The CDR3 extends over 14 amino acids. The V end lost 7 bases, the J end lost 8 bases, and 18 bases lay between the germline ends. Germline CDR1 reads MGHDK; CDR2 reads SYGVNS. The CDR3 bases are TGTGCCAGCAATTGCGGGGAGAAAATCGATGAGCAGTTCTTC. This translates into CASNCGEKIDEQFF.

This chain joins TRBV4-3 and TRBJ1-4, with 7 bases aligning to TRBD1. In germline, CDR1 is LGHNA, CDR2 YSLEER. The V and J ends lost 3 bases and 5 bases, in that order; junction bases with no gene match: 9. There are 16 residues in the CDR3. The CDR3 spells CASSQGPGQTNEKLFF. CDR3 sequence (DNA): TGCGCCAGCAGCCAGGGACCGGGACAGACCAATGAAAAACTGTTTTTT.

This clone was seen only once. The gene calls are TRBV7-2 and TRBJ2-7; 14 positions match TRBD2. The CDR3 has 16 amino acids. The germline V gene encodes CDR1 SGHTA and CDR2 FQGNSA. Trimming removed 4 bases from V and 5 bases from J; junction bases left unmatched: 7. The CDR3 DNA reads TGTGCCAGCAGCTCCTGGACTAGCGGGGGGCCCGACGAGCAGTACTTC. Translating it yields CASSSWTSGGPDEQYF.

The J gene is TRBJ1-6, the V gene TRBV19; 8 bases match TRBD1. The V segment lost 5 bases and the J segment 9 bases; nucleotides outside the gene matches: 9. Looked up from germline, CDR1 is LNHDA and CDR2 is SQIVND (reference sequence). The CDR3 has 15 residues. This CDR3 reads CASSPIGQGSSPLHF. CDR3 DNA sequence: TGTGCCAGTAGTCCTATTGGACAGGGAAGTTCACCCCTCCACTTT.

This rearrangement joins TRBV19 to TRBJ2-5; D may be TRBD2 (6 bases). V gave up 5 bases and J gave up 3 bases, with 10 bases separating them. This CDR3 is 13 amino acids long. Germline V gene data show CDR1 as LNHDA and CDR2 as SQIVND (reference sequence). The CDR3 DNA reads TGTGCCAGTAGTCCAGTAGCGGAAGAGACCCAGTACTTC. Translation: CASSPVAEETQYF.

V and J are TRBV10-1 and TRBJ1-2; TRBD1 might be the D (6 bases). CDR1 and CDR2 (germline): WNHNN, SYGVQD (reference sequence). The CDR3 is 14 residues long. V was shortened by 6 bases and J by 7 bases, with 18 bases between the two germline ends. CDR3 DNA: TGCGCCAGCAGCCTTCTACAGGGCTTGGGTGGCTACACCTTC. Protein sequence: CASSLLQGLGGYTF.

The chain combines TRBV7-9 with TRBJ1-4, with a weak D call TRBD1 (5 bases). V shed 4 bases and J shed 8 bases, with 11 bases lying between them. Germline CDR1 SEHNR, CDR2 FQNEAQ (reference sequence). The CDR3 totals 13 residues. The CDR3 protein is CASSSSQAEKLFF. The CDR3 nucleotides are TGTGCCAGCAGCTCTTCACAGGCGGAAAAACTGTTTTTT.

The chain couples TRBV6-6 to TRBJ2-7, with D hard to call. The CDR3 is 13 residues long. Germline CDR1 MNHNY, CDR2 SVGAGI (reference sequence). V gave up 7 bases and J gave up 4 bases, with 14 bases separating them. The CDR3 DNA follows: TGTGCCAGCAATTTACGCTACGATTACGAGCAGTACTTC. Translating it yields CASNLRYDYEQYF.

This clone has only a few counts. The chain recombines TRBV5-4 with TRBJ2-5; TRBD2 agrees at 14 bases. The end of the DNA fits TRBJ2-7 better, so the J call may be wrong. Germline CDR1 SGHNT, CDR2 YYREEE (reference sequence). CDR3 length: 17 residues. The chain's CDR3 is CASSLPGLAGVPYEQYF. CDR3 DNA sequence: TGTGCCAGCAGCTTACCGGGACTAGCGGGAGTCCCCTACGAGCAGTACTTC.

Notes on this clone: Germline and junction disagree at one end, which may indicate a read error. The rearrangement uses TRBV6-5 and TRBJ1-2; tentatively, D is TRBD1 (5 bases). Germline-derived CDR1 and CDR2 are MNHEY and SVGAGI. The CDR3 loop spans 11 amino acids. For the CDR3, the DNA is TGTGCCAGCAGTTGGGGGGGTGGCTACCCCTTC. Encoded protein: CASSWGGGYPF.

The chain recombines TRBV19 with TRBJ1-4; D remains unclear. Germline V CDR1 and CDR2: LNHDA, SQIVND (reference sequence). V lost 6 bases and J 7 bases, leaving 21 bases between the germline ends. This CDR3 is 16 amino acids long. As DNA, the CDR3 is TGTGCCAGTAGCTACCCGGTTGGGAGGACTGGTGAAAAACTGTTTTTT. Translation: CASSYPVGRTGEKLFF.

This chain uses TRBV28 with TRBJ1-2; D is perhaps TRBD1 (6 bases). V was cut by 4 bases and J by 2 bases, with 17 bases left in between. The CDR3 consists of 16 residues. Germline CDR1 reads MDHEN; CDR2 reads SYDVKM. The CDR3 region has the DNA TGTGCCAGCAGTTCGATAGAGGGGGTCAGCAACTATGGCTACACCTTC. Its translation is CASSSIEGVSNYGYTF.

V and J are TRBV2 and TRBJ2-7; D not resolved. Per germline, CDR1 SNHLY and CDR2 FYNNEI. This CDR3 has 13 amino acids. V lost 4 bases, J lost 2 bases, and 9 bases lay in between. CDR3 amino acids: CASSGDSPYEQYF. CDR3 nucleotides: TGTGCCAGCAGTGGAGACTCCCCCTACGAGCAGTACTTC.

The sample holds a few counts of this clone. The chain recombines TRBV9 with TRBJ2-7; tentative D call: TRBD2 (5 bases). Germline values: CDR1 SGDLS, CDR2 YYNGEE. The CDR3 runs to 16 residues. Deletions cut 4 bases from V and 3 bases from J, with 20 bases between. Written as DNA, the CDR3 is TGTGCCAGCAGCACGTTAAGAGCAAGCGGCCTCTACGAGCAGTACTTC. It yields the protein CASSTLRASGLYEQYF. Using reference TRBV9 and TRBJ2-7 for the parts outside the CDR3, the full variable domain is DSGVTQTPKHLITATGQRVTLRCSPRSGDLSVYWYQQSLDQGLQFLIQYYNGEERAKGNILERFSAQQFPDLHSELNLSSLELGDSALYFCASSTLRASGLYEQYFGPGTRLTVT.

This clone was observed a single time. J is TRBJ1-6 and V is TRBV27; 7 positions agree with TRBD1. Per germline, CDR1 MNHEY and CDR2 SMNVEV (reference sequence). The V and J ends lost 5 bases and 5 bases, in that order; junction bases with no gene match: 9. There are 16 residues in the CDR3. The CDR3 DNA reads as TGTGCCAGCAGTCGCCAGGGACAGCAGAATAATTCACCCCTCCACTTT. It yields the protein CASSRQGQQNNSPLHF.

The rearrangement links TRBV9 to TRBJ2-7; 7 bases fit TRBD1. This CDR3 region has 16 residues. The germline V gene has CDR1 SGDLS and CDR2 YYNGEE. J lost 2 bases, V lost 1 base, and 9 bases had no gene match. This CDR3 is CASSVTPTGYAYEQYF. The CDR3, as DNA: TGTGCCAGCAGCGTAACCCCGACAGGGTATGCCTACGAGCAGTACTTC.

This sequence joins TRBV7-8 and TRBJ1-2, with D tentatively TRBD1 (6 bases). This CDR3 is built from 15 residues. The V gene's germline CDR1 is SGHVS and CDR2 FQNEAQ. Trimming pared 5 bases from V and 4 bases from J, leaving 17 bases between. CDR3 nucleotide sequence: TGTGCCAGCAGCGCACCCCGGACAGCCTTCTATGGCTACACCTTC. Translated, it gives CASSAPRTAFYGYTF.

This clone was recorded a few times. V usage is TRBV7-3 and J usage is TRBJ2-2; 12 positions agree with TRBD2. The CDR3 is 17 amino acids. V was pared by 0 bases and J by 6 bases, with 5 bases of the junction left unmatched. Per the germline V gene, CDR1 is SGHTA and CDR2 is FQGTGA. In nucleotides, the CDR3 is TGTGCCAGCAGCTTAACATTGACTAGCGGGAGATCCGGGGAGCTGTTTTTT. Protein product: CASSLTLTSGRSGELFF.

The J gene is TRBJ2-7, the V gene TRBV4-1; D unresolved. Trimming stripped 0 bases from V and 6 bases from J, with 9 bases between. Per the germline V gene, CDR1 is MGHRA and CDR2 is YSYEKL. The CDR3 sequence is 13 residues long. This chain's CDR3 is CASSQDPNFEQYF. CDR3 bases: TGCGCCAGCAGCCAAGATCCTAACTTCGAGCAGTACTTC.

Comments on this clone: An end of the junction differs from the germline gene, which may be a read error. The chain uses TRBV18 and TRBJ1-2; 7 positions agree with TRBD1. CDR1 is KGHSH, CDR2 LQKENI, per germline. This CDR3 region has 17 residues. The CDR3 here is CASSPNRGISSDYGYPF. In DNA, the CDR3 is TGTGCCAGCTCCCCTAACAGGGGTATCAGCTCAGACTATGGCTACCCCTTC.

A single count supports this clone. V and J are TRBV5-4 and TRBJ1-5, with 7 bases that match TRBD1. The CDR3 spans 15 residues. CDR1 and CDR2 from the germline V gene are SGHNT and YYREEE (reference sequence). Trimming removed 5 bases from V and 1 base from J; junction bases left unmatched: 6. DNA of the CDR3: TGTGCCAGCAGTAAAGGGGGCACAAGCAATCAGCCCCAGCATTTT. This translates into CASSKGGTSNQPQHF.